Included here is one T cell receptor (beta chain) sequence, with context. The data stem from a study of blood T cell repertoires in COVID-19. Clones were sequenced by immunoSEQ multiplex PCR, and TCRdb holds only the in-frame ones, with some missing. The data show roughly 260,000 clones, with around four fifths seen just once and 3% to 4% held by the top ten. CDR3 length: 15 residues. The germline CDR1 and CDR2 sequences are SGDLS and YYNGEE. V was pared by 2 bases and J by 6 bases, with 8 bases of the junction left unmatched. The source material was peripheral blood. This receptor was obtained from a woman between 40 and 50 years old with active or convalescent COVID-19. The rearrangement joins TRBV9 to TRBJ2-1; 7 bases fit TRBD2. The CDR3 protein is CASSVQGLSGNEQFF. The CDR3 region has the DNA TGTGCCAGCAGCGTTCAGGGACTATCGGGCAATGAGCAGTTCTTC.